These 19 T cell receptor beta chains originate from one sample sequenced in a study of T cells in Graves' hyperthyroidism and ophthalmopathy. Researchers amplified the TCR beta CDR3 regions from RNA transcripts. First-round RT-PCR of the TCR CDR3 relied on the HTBI primer set. TCRdb reprocessed the multiplex PCR reads via MiXCR and lists one record per CDR3 protein. The sample has approximately 610,000 distinct CDR3 sequences; roughly 15% are singletons. Sequencing input: blood. Receptors were obtained from a woman between 40 and 50 years old with Graves' ophthalmopathy.

This clonotype was recorded many times. The CDR3 reads CASSAGGKRTQYF. Written as DNA, the CDR3 is TGTGCCAGCAGTGCAGGGGGCAAGAGGACCCAGTACTTC. The chain couples TRBV28 to TRBJ2-5; 8 bases align to TRBD1. J gave up 7 bases and V 5 bases, and 6 bases lay outside the gene matches. CDR1 and CDR2 from the germline V gene are MDHEN and SYDVKM. The CDR3 is 13 residues long.

There are many counts of this clonotype. The chain has TRBV29-1 and TRBJ1-1, with D possibly being TRBD1 (6 bases). This CDR3 has 11 residues. Germline assignment: CDR1 SQVTM and CDR2 ANQGSEA. Trimming cost V 8 bases and J 3 bases, with 10 bases left between them. The DNA for the CDR3 is TGCAGCCCGAGGGGGGACACTGAAGCTTTCTTT. It encodes CSPRGDTEAFF.

This clonotype has ten or more counts. CDR3 sequence: CASSSGLAGGPSETQYF. Here the CDR3 DNA reads TGTGCCAGCAGCTCGGGACTAGCGGGAGGACCTTCGGAGACCCAGTACTTC. This rearrangement joins TRBV7-6 to TRBJ2-5; 15 bases match TRBD2. V dropped 4 bases and J dropped 5; count of bases not matched to a gene: 8. The CDR3 is made up of 17 amino acids. Germline assignment: CDR1 SGHVS and CDR2 FNYEAQ.

This clonotype showed up many times. The gene calls are TRBV28 and TRBJ1-1; the match to TRBD1 covers 9 bases. J was trimmed by 5 bases and V by 5 bases; bases with no gene match: 12. The germline V gene has CDR1 MDHEN and CDR2 SYDVKM. The length of the CDR3 is 16 residues. The CDR3 DNA reads as TGTGCCAGCAGTCCAATACTTGGACAGGGGAAAACTGAAGCTTTCTTT. Encoded protein: CASSPILGQGKTEAFF.

At least ten counts were recorded for this clonotype. The V call is TRBV13, the J call TRBJ2-5; D call uncertain. Trimming removed 3 bases from V and 4 bases from J, with 9 bases in between. CDR1 is PRHDT, CDR2 FYEKMQ, per germline (reference sequence). The CDR3 is 13 residues long. This chain's CDR3 is CASSFGTVETQYF. CDR3 coding DNA: TGTGCCAGCAGCTTCGGCACGGTAGAGACCCAGTACTTC.

This clonotype came up many times. The V and J genes are TRBV20-1 and TRBJ2-5; 8 nucleotides align to TRBD1. From germline, CDR1 is DFQATT and CDR2 SNEGSKA (reference sequence). This CDR3 is 12 amino acids long. Trimming removed 5 bases from V and 4 bases from J; junction bases left unmatched: 3. CDR3 sequence reads: CSAQGAAETQYF. The CDR3 DNA sequence: TGCAGTGCTCAGGGGGCGGCAGAGACCCAGTACTTC.

This clonotype has a handful of counts. This chain joins TRBV18 and TRBJ1-2; maybe TRBD1 (6 bases). Germline loops: CDR1 KGHSH, CDR2 LQKENI. The ends were cut back, 3 bases at V and 6 bases at J, with 20 bases in the middle. CDR3 size: 16 residues. CDR3 bases: TGTGCCAGCTCACCGGTACAGGGTTTTCAATATGATGGCTACACCTTC. Its translation is CASSPVQGFQYDGYTF.

The CDR3 nucleotides read TGTGCCAGCAGCTTGGAACAGGGGGCCACTGAAGCTTTCTTT. This gives the protein CASSLEQGATEAFF. This rearrangement joins TRBV5-8 to TRBJ1-1; 9 positions agree with TRBD1. The CDR3 covers 14 residues. CDR1 is SGHTS, CDR2 YDEGEE, per germline. The ends lost 0 bases at V and 4 bases at J; junction bases unmatched: 1. Full variable domain (rest looked up from reference TRBV5-8 and TRBJ1-1): EAGVTQSPTHLIKTRGQQATLRCSPISGHTSVYWYQQALGLGLQFLLWYDEGEERNRGNFPPRFSGRQFPNYSSELNVNALELEDSALYLCASSLEQGATEAFFGQGTRLTVV.

At least ten counts were recorded for this clonotype. The genes are TRBV12-3 or TRBV12-4 and TRBJ1-5; TRBD1 might be the D (6 bases). This CDR3 comprises 14 residues. Trimming took off 6 bases at V and 5 bases at J, with 14 bases between the two ends. This CDR3 is CASSLGGGYQPQHF. The DNA of the CDR3 is TGTGCCAGCAGCCTGGGGGGGGGCTATCAGCCCCAGCATTTT.

V is TRBV2 and J is TRBJ2-2; D ambiguous. The germline CDR1 and CDR2 sequences are SNHLY and FYNNEI. Trimming stripped 7 bases from V and 1 base from J, with 10 bases between. The CDR3 length is 14 residues. The CDR3: CASKGGLNTGELFF. CDR3 DNA sequence: TGTGCCAGCAAGGGCGGTTTGAACACCGGGGAGCTGTTTTTT.

This clonotype occurred many times. The chain carries TRBV6-1 and TRBJ2-7; 8 positions agree with TRBD1. V lost 6 bases and J lost 5; bases outside the gene matches: 6. Germline lookup yields CDR1 MNHNS and CDR2 SASEGT. The CDR3 consists of 13 residues. CDR3 sequence: CASRTRGLNEQYF. The CDR3 DNA follows: TGTGCCAGCAGGACCAGGGGGCTGAACGAGCAGTACTTC.

This clonotype was detected ten times or more. J is TRBJ2-7 and V is TRBV7-8, with 13 nucleotides matching TRBD2. The CDR3 sequence is 18 residues long. Germline CDR1 and CDR2: SGHVS and FQNEAQ. V was clipped by 1 base and J by 3 bases; unmatched bases: 9. The CDR3 region has the DNA TGTGCCAGCAGCTTAGTTTCAGGCGGACTAGCGGGAGACTACGAGCAGTACTTC. Translating it yields CASSLVSGGLAGDYEQYF.

There are many counts of this clonotype. This chain links TRBV12-5 with TRBJ2-2; D is uncertain. The V gene lost 5 bases and the J gene lost 0 bases, with 13 bases spanning the gap. Germline assignment: CDR1 LGHNT and CDR2 FRNRAP. This CDR3 contains 16 residues. The CDR3 is CASGPPWGSNTGELFF. The DNA of the CDR3 is TGTGCTAGTGGTCCGCCCTGGGGTTCGAACACCGGGGAGCTGTTTTTT.

At least ten counts were recorded for this clonotype. The chain uses TRBV20-1 and TRBJ2-5, with D maybe TRBD1 (6 bases). V dropped 3 bases and J dropped 4 bases, with 12 bases sitting between them. The germline V gene encodes CDR1 DFQATT and CDR2 SNEGSKA (reference sequence). The CDR3 length is 13 residues. CDR3 sequence reads: CSASQGWGETQYF. DNA of the CDR3: TGCAGTGCTAGTCAGGGGTGGGGAGAGACCCAGTACTTC.

V is TRBV18 and J is TRBJ1-5; D is possibly TRBD1 (6 bases). The germline V gene has CDR1 KGHSH and CDR2 LQKENI. This CDR3 spans 15 amino acids. V lost 2 bases and J lost 1, with 9 bases in between. CDR3: CASSPWGASNQPQHF. The CDR3 DNA reads as TGTGCCAGCTCACCATGGGGGGCGAGCAATCAGCCCCAGCATTTT.

Only a few counts were recorded for this clonotype. The V and J genes are TRBV30 and TRBJ1-2; D unclear. V shed 3 bases and J shed 2 bases, with 10 bases lying between them. CDR3 length equals 13 residues. Per the germline V gene, CDR1 is GTSNPN and CDR2 is SVGIG (reference sequence). CDR3 in amino acids: CAWRLGRNYGYTF. The CDR3 DNA reads TGTGCCTGGAGGTTGGGGAGGAACTATGGCTACACCTTC.

In this sample, this clonotype turned up many times. The genes are TRBV27 and TRBJ1-2; possibly TRBD1 for D (5 bases). CDR3 size: 14 residues. V lost 3 bases, J lost 2 bases, and 10 bases lay in between. Germline assignment: CDR1 MNHEY and CDR2 SMNVEV (reference sequence). The CDR3 here is CASSLAGTNYGYTF. The CDR3 DNA reads TGTGCCAGCAGTTTGGCAGGGACCAACTATGGCTACACCTTC.

This clonotype was found many times. This chain joins TRBV12-5 and TRBJ2-7; 8 bases are shared with TRBD2. CDR3 length: 13 amino acids. The germline V gene encodes CDR1 LGHNT and CDR2 FRNRAP. V trimming: 7 bases; J trimming: 4 bases; junction bases outside the gene matches: 6. The chain's CDR3 is CASAASGLYEQYF. CDR3 nucleotides: TGTGCTAGTGCGGCTAGCGGGTTGTACGAGCAGTACTTC.

This clonotype was picked up one time. V is TRBV19 and J is TRBJ2-6; D may be TRBD1 (6 bases). Trimming shortened V by 10 bases and J by 0 bases, and 16 bases separated the two germline ends. Per the germline V gene, CDR1 is LNHDA and CDR2 is SQIVND (reference sequence). The CDR3 loop spans 16 amino acids. CDR3: CATRKGHTSGANVLTF. The DNA of the CDR3 is TGTGCCACCAGAAAGGGACACACCTCTGGGGCCAACGTCCTGACTTTC.